The 7 T cell receptor beta chains in this list originate from one sample, sequenced in a study of T cell responses to AZD1222 COVID-19 vaccine. Sequenced by immunoSEQ multiplex PCR; TCRdb stores in-frame clones only, minus some. Seen here are some 160,000 clones, approximately 90% observed once, and the top ten hold 4.4%. The source material was peripheral blood, sampled on day 0 of AZD1222 vaccination. These TCRs come from an adult in good health.

The chain carries TRBV5-1 and TRBJ2-7, with TRBD1 matching 11 bases. J was trimmed by 1 base and V by 3 bases; bases with no gene match: 9. Germline CDR1 SGHRS, CDR2 YFSETQ. CDR3 length equals 17 residues. The CDR3 here is CASSSRTGGVGSYEQYF. For the CDR3, the DNA is TGCGCCAGCAGCTCACGGACAGGGGGCGTCGGATCCTACGAGCAGTACTTC.

Written as DNA, the CDR3 is TGTGCCTCGAAGAGGGGAAACACCATATATTTT. As protein: CASKRGNTIYF. The chain is built from TRBV30 and TRBJ1-3; the D is unclear. CDR1 GTSNPN and CDR2 SVGIG come from the germline V gene (reference sequence). This CDR3 comprises 11 residues. Trimming took 7 bases from V and 4 from J, leaving 8 bases between them. Based on the CDR3 plus reference TRBV30 and TRBJ1-3, the full variable domain is SQTIHQWPATLVQPVGSPLSLECTVEGTSNPNLYWYRQAAGRGLQLLFYSVGIGQISSEVPQNLSASRPQDRQFILSSKKLLLSDSGFYLCASKRGNTIYFGEGSWLTVV.

The V and J genes are TRBV6-5 and TRBJ2-7; 7 nucleotides align to TRBD1. The germline gives CDR1 MNHEY, CDR2 SVGAGI. V shed 8 bases and J 2 bases; nucleotides not matched to a gene: 9. This CDR3 has 14 residues. The CDR3 DNA sequence: TGTGCCAGCGGAATAACAGGGGCTACCTACGAGCAGTACTTC. It specifies CASGITGATYEQYF.

V is TRBV24-1 and J is TRBJ2-7; 8 positions match TRBD1. Germline V gene sequence: CDR1 KGHDR, CDR2 SFDVKD. This CDR3 is built from 18 residues. V shed 2 bases, J shed 0 bases, and the junction held 11 bases outside the gene matches. The CDR3: CATSDSSVQGVISYEQYF. CDR3 bases: TGTGCCACCAGTGATTCCTCCGTACAGGGGGTGATCTCCTACGAGCAGTACTTC.

This clone was detected only once. This chain links TRBV5-1 with TRBJ2-1; TRBD2 matches 13 bases. The CDR3 consists of 18 residues. The J segment lost 4 bases and the V segment lost 1 base, leaving 8 bases of the junction unmatched. Germline V gene lookup returns CDR1 SGHRS and CDR2 YFSETQ. The chain's CDR3 is CASSLTFTSGRGYNEQFF. CDR3 sequence (DNA): TGCGCCAGCAGCTTGACTTTTACTAGCGGGAGGGGATACAATGAGCAGTTCTTC.

The chain combines TRBV18 with TRBJ2-3; a possible D gene is TRBD2 (5 bases). Trimming stripped 3 bases from V and 2 bases from J, with 15 bases between. The length of the CDR3 is 16 residues. Germline loops: CDR1 KGHSH, CDR2 LQKENI. The CDR3 sequence: CASSPPGNPYTDTQYF. DNA of the CDR3: TGTGCCAGCTCACCCCCGGGGAACCCCTACACAGATACGCAGTATTTT.

The chain uses TRBV6-2 or TRBV6-3 and TRBJ1-5; 7 bases are shared with TRBD1. The CDR3 has 16 residues. CDR1 and CDR2 (germline): MNHEY, SVGEGT. The J segment lost 0 bases and the V segment lost 6 bases, leaving 8 bases of the junction unmatched. CDR3 DNA sequence: TGTGCCAGCAGCCGAAGACAGGGTTATAGCAATCAGCCCCAGCATTTT. Translation: CASSRRQGYSNQPQHF.